These 20 T cell receptor beta chains share one sample of origin, sequenced in a study of T cell responses to AZD1222 COVID-19 vaccine. The repertoire was sequenced with immunoSEQ multiplex PCR; TCRdb's copy has only in-frame clones and lacks some. The data show 150,000 to 200,000 clones, with just over 90% seen just once and approximately 2.8% held by the top ten. The sequencing used peripheral blood, collected on day 0 of AZD1222 vaccination. The receptors were sampled from an adult in good health.

This clone showed up just once. The chain is built from TRBV9 and TRBJ2-5, with D unresolved. Looked up from germline, CDR1 is SGDLS and CDR2 is YYNGEE. The CDR3 runs to 13 residues. V shed 0 bases and J shed 4 bases, with 7 bases lying between them. CDR3 loop: CASSVDTRETQYF. In DNA, the CDR3 is TGTGCCAGCAGCGTAGATACGAGAGAGACCCAGTACTTC.

The chain carries TRBV6-1 and TRBJ1-5; D may be TRBD1 (5 bases). Trimming cost V 3 bases and J 5 bases, with 8 bases left between them. Germline CDR1 reads MNHNS; CDR2 reads SASEGT. The CDR3 is 13 residues long. The CDR3 region has the DNA TGTGCCAGCAGTGAGCGGGACTATCAGCCCCAGCATTTT. Its protein is CASSERDYQPQHF.

V gene TRBV4-3 combines with J gene TRBJ1-2, with D perhaps matching TRBD1 (6 bases). CDR1 and CDR2 (germline): LGHNA, YSLEER. This CDR3 comprises 17 residues. V shed 2 bases and J shed 4 bases, with 20 bases lying between them. This CDR3 is CASSQQTTGYSLYGYTF. DNA for the CDR3: TGCGCCAGCAGCCAACAAACGACAGGCTATTCCCTCTATGGCTACACCTTC.

This chain uses TRBV3-1 (or the pseudogene TRBV3-2) with TRBJ1-3; D ambiguous. Trimming took 4 bases from V and 4 from J, leaving 11 bases between them. Germline V gene data show CDR1 as LGHDT and CDR2 as YNNKEL (reference sequence). This CDR3 has 14 residues. CDR3 bases: TGTGCCAGCAGCCTCCTTGGGAACGGAAACACCATATATTTT. Encoded protein: CASSLLGNGNTIYF.

V and J are TRBV12-1 and TRBJ2-4; the table's D call, TRBD1, has no DNA check behind it. TRBV12-1 is a listed pseudogene. This CDR3 contains 17 residues. This chain's CDR3 is CASGQPRGRRAKNIQYF. The CDR3 DNA reads TGTGCCAGCGGCCAACCCAGGGGGCGGAGAGCCAAAAACATTCAGTACTTC.

The chain employs TRBV6-5 and TRBJ1-2; D not certain. Trimming pared 6 bases from V and 5 bases from J, leaving 10 bases between. Germline CDR1 MNHEY, CDR2 SVGAGI. The CDR3 runs 12 residues. The CDR3 sequence: CASSREGYGYTF. For the CDR3, the DNA is TGTGCCAGCAGCCGTGAAGGGTATGGCTACACCTTC.

The genes are TRBV4-3 and TRBJ2-5; D is unclear. Germline values: CDR1 LGHNA, CDR2 YSLEER. Trimming took off 4 bases at V and 2 bases at J, with 8 bases between the two ends. CDR3 length: 13 amino acids. The chain's CDR3 is CASSLKDQETQYF. In DNA form, the CDR3 reads TGCGCCAGCAGCCTTAAGGATCAAGAGACCCAGTACTTC.

The chain couples TRBV9 to TRBJ1-5, with TRBD1 matching 10 bases. There are 15 residues in the CDR3. Germline V lookup: CDR1 SGDLS, CDR2 YYNGEE. V trimming: 4 bases; J trimming: 6 bases; junction bases outside the gene matches: 7. As DNA, the CDR3 is TGTGCCAGCAGCCCAGGGACAGGGGCGGGTCAGCCCCAGCATTTT. Amino acids: CASSPGTGAGQPQHF.

The genes are TRBV5-6 and TRBJ1-5; 11 nucleotides line up with TRBD1. CDR1 is SGHDT and CDR2 is YYEEEE in the germline V gene. The CDR3 is 17 amino acids. J lost 0 bases, V lost 4 bases, and 6 bases had no gene match. In DNA form, the CDR3 reads TGTGCCAGCAGCCGGACAGGGGGCGCAGGTAGCAATCAGCCCCAGCATTTT. Encoded protein: CASSRTGGAGSNQPQHF. Variable domain in full (rest from reference TRBV5-6 and TRBJ1-5): DAGVTQSPTHLIKTRGQQVTLRCSPKSGHDTVSWYQQALGQGPQFIFQYYEEEERQRGNFPDRFSGHQFPNYSSELNVNALLLGDSALYLCASSRTGGAGSNQPQHFGDGTRLSIL.

The rearrangement joins TRBV19 to TRBJ2-1; TRBD2 aligns across 9 bases. Trimming took 5 bases from V and 5 from J; bases not matched to a gene: 13. This CDR3 is built from 17 residues. The germline gives CDR1 LNHDA, CDR2 SQIVND (reference sequence). CDR3 in DNA: TGTGCCAGTAGTTCGCGTTTTAGGGCGGGGGGGGACAATGAGCAGTTCTTC. This translates into CASSSRFRAGGDNEQFF.

V and J are TRBV27 and TRBJ1-1, with D unclear. Germline assignment: CDR1 MNHEY and CDR2 SMNVEV (reference sequence). V dropped 3 bases and J dropped 8 bases, with 10 bases sitting between them. The CDR3 runs to 12 residues. The CDR3 loop reads CASSFAGSEAFF. Written as DNA, the CDR3 is TGTGCCAGCAGTTTCGCGGGATCGGAAGCTTTCTTT.

In this sample, this clone turned up once. The J gene is TRBJ2-7, the V gene TRBV7-9; TRBD2 agrees at 8 bases. Germline CDR1 SEHNR, CDR2 FQNEAQ (reference sequence). V dropped 5 bases and J dropped 4; count of bases not matched to a gene: 16. The CDR3 runs to 17 residues. The CDR3 spells CASSAELADLLIYEQYF. CDR3 bases: TGTGCCAGCAGCGCAGAACTAGCGGACCTTCTCATTTACGAGCAGTACTTC. Variable domain in full (rest from reference TRBV7-9 and TRBJ2-7): DTGVSQNPRHKITKRGQNVTFRCDPISEHNRLYWYRQTLGQGPEFLTYFQNEAQLEKSRLLSDRFSAERPKGSFSTLEIQRTEQGDSAMYLCASSAELADLLIYEQYFGPGTRLTVT.

This chain links TRBV9 with TRBJ2-1, with a possible D match to TRBD2 (6 bases). The CDR3 covers 12 residues. Germline lookup yields CDR1 SGDLS and CDR2 YYNGEE. Deletions cut 3 bases from V and 10 bases from J, with 11 bases between. Here the CDR3 DNA reads TGTGCCAGCAGCGCCCTCCGGGGGGAGCAGTTCTTC. Protein sequence: CASSALRGEQFF.

This chain connects TRBV3-1 (or the pseudogene TRBV3-2) to TRBJ2-3; 11 bases fit TRBD1. Trimming cost V 4 bases and J 3 bases; bases outside gene matches: 6. CDR1 and CDR2 from the germline V gene are LGHDT and YNNKEL (reference sequence). The CDR3 spans 16 residues. CDR3 sequence reads: CASSLGQGAGTDTQYF. The DNA of the CDR3 is TGTGCCAGCAGCCTAGGACAGGGGGCGGGTACAGATACGCAGTATTTT.

This clone was seen a handful of times. CDR3 region: CATSHGGSNQPQHF. The CDR3 nucleotides are TGTGCCACCAGCCACGGGGGGAGCAATCAGCCCCAGCATTTT. The chain couples TRBV15 to TRBJ1-5; D may be TRBD1 (5 bases). CDR1 and CDR2 from the germline V gene are LNHNV and YYDKDF (reference sequence). This CDR3 comprises 14 residues. V was cut by 5 bases and J by 1 base, with 9 bases left in between.

The chain has TRBV11-2 and TRBJ2-7, with 11 bases identical to TRBD1. Germline CDR1 reads SGHAT; CDR2 reads FQNNGV. The J segment lost 4 bases and the V segment lost 5 bases, leaving 16 bases of the junction unmatched. This CDR3 is built from 18 residues. As DNA, the CDR3 is TGTGCCAGCAGCACAATCCGAAATCCGGGACAGGGGGTGTACGAGCAGTACTTC. It yields the protein CASSTIRNPGQGVYEQYF.

The rearrangement uses TRBV5-5 and TRBJ2-3, with 8 bases matching TRBD1. Germline assignment: CDR1 SGHKS and CDR2 YYEKEE (reference sequence). J gave up 4 bases and V 0 bases, and 7 bases lay outside the gene matches. CDR3 length equals 16 residues. The DNA of the CDR3 is TGTGCCAGCAGCTTGGGACAGGGGATGGCCCCAGATACGCAGTATTTT. Protein sequence: CASSLGQGMAPDTQYF. The full variable domain, rest sourced from reference TRBV5-5 and TRBJ2-3, is DAGVTQSPTHLIKTRGQQVTLRCSPISGHKSVSWYQQVLGQGPQFIFQYYEKEERGRGNFPDRFSARQFPNYSSELNVNALLLGDSALYLCASSLGQGMAPDTQYFGPGTRLTVL.

This chain links TRBV27 with TRBJ1-1, with D unclear. Germline V gene lookup returns CDR1 MNHEY and CDR2 SMNVEV (reference sequence). The V end lost 2 bases, the J end lost 6 bases, and 19 bases lay between the germline ends. The CDR3 runs to 16 residues. CDR3 sequence reads: CASSLVVGPRPAEAFF. The CDR3 bases are TGTGCCAGCAGTTTAGTGGTTGGACCCCGGCCGGCTGAAGCTTTCTTT.

The table lists this clone with a count of one. The V call is TRBV10-3, the J call TRBJ1-5; D is unclear. CDR3 length: 15 amino acids. V was cut by 0 bases and J by 0 bases, with 6 bases left in between. Germline V gives CDR1 ENHRY, CDR2 SYGVKD. CDR3 protein: CAISESPNSNQPQHF. CDR3 DNA: TGTGCCATCAGTGAGTCGCCGAATAGCAATCAGCCCCAGCATTTT.

CDR3 nucleotide sequence: TGTGCCAGTAGCCCCGGGGTGAACACTGAAGCTTTCTTT. The encoded protein is CASSPGVNTEAFF. The gene calls are TRBV19 and TRBJ1-1; D is ambiguous. Germline-derived CDR1 and CDR2 are LNHDA and SQIVND (reference sequence). The V gene lost 6 bases and the J gene lost 0 bases, with 8 bases spanning the gap. CDR3 size: 13 residues.